These 8 T cell receptor beta chains came from one sample sequenced in a study of T cells in women clearing cervical HPV infection. Profiling relied on immunoSEQ multiplex PCR, and the TCRdb table lists in-frame clones only, not all of them. Its table records 25,000 to 35,000 clones. The sample consisted of blood buffy coat. The receptors were sampled from a woman between 18 and 75 years old with a cervical HPV16 infection that either progressed to CIN3+ or cleared (not recorded which).

A note on this clone: Read coverage stops 3 residues before the CDR3 terminus; the germline J gene supplies the remainder. This rearrangement joins TRBV19 to TRBJ1-5; D unresolved. Trimming left V 7 bases short and J 1 base short, with 11 bases between. The germline gives CDR1 LNHDA, CDR2 SQIVND (reference sequence). The CDR3 is made up of 14 amino acids. Here the CDR3 reads CASTLRGSNQPQHF. The CDR3 bases that were read are TGTGCCAGTACCCTCCGCGGAAGCAATCAGCCC.

Comments on this clone: The read halts 3 residues ahead of the CDR3 end, with the missing end drawn from the germline J gene. V usage is TRBV5-5 and J usage is TRBJ2-7; weak D call: TRBD1 (6 bases). Deletions cut 0 bases from V and 2 bases from J, with 12 bases between. Germline-derived CDR1 and CDR2 are SGHKS and YYEKEE (reference sequence). The CDR3 covers 15 residues. CDR3 amino acids: CASSLGTATTYEQYF. The CDR3 DNA, read in part, is TGTGCCAGCAGCTTGGGGACAGCTACTACCTACGAG. The full variable domain, its missing parts supplied by reference TRBV5-5 and TRBJ2-7, is DAGVTQSPTHLIKTRGQQVTLRCSPISGHKSVSWYQQVLGQGPQFIFQYYEKEERGRGNFPDRFSARQFPNYSSELNVNALLLGDSALYLCASSLGTATTYEQYFGPGTRLTVT.

Turning to this clone: The read comes to an end 3 residues before the CDR3 does, leaving the germline J gene to fill in the end. J is TRBJ1-1 and V is TRBV5-5; D remains unclear. The V gene lost 3 bases and the J gene lost 0 bases, with 12 bases spanning the gap. CDR1 SGHKS and CDR2 YYEKEE come from the germline V gene (reference sequence). The CDR3 length is 15 residues. CDR3 sequence: CASSSTRQVNTEAFF. Partial CDR3 DNA: TGTGCCAGCAGCTCGACCCGACAAGTGAACACTGAA.

In regard to this clone: The read terminates 3 residues before the CDR3 end, so the remaining end is supplied by the germline J gene. The chain combines TRBV12-3 or TRBV12-4 with TRBJ1-1; 8 bases map to TRBD1. This CDR3 is 13 amino acids long. This chain's CDR3 is CASSSRGPLKAFF. CDR3 bases read: TGTGCCAGCAGCTCCAGGGGGCCTTTAAAA.

Worth noting for this clone: The read terminates 3 residues ahead of where the CDR3 ends, so the germline J gene completes it. The chain recombines TRBV12-3 or TRBV12-4 with TRBJ2-1; 7 bases map to TRBD1. V trimming: 5 bases; J trimming: 5 bases; junction bases outside the gene matches: 6. CDR3 length: 14 amino acids. CDR3 DNA (partial): TGTGCCAGCAGTCCGGGACAGTCGCACAATGAG. Its translation: CASSPGQSHNE. The CDR3, in full, reads CASSPGQSHNEQFF.

Concerning this clone: The read is 3 residues too short to cover the CDR3 end, so that end is filled in from the germline J gene. This chain links TRBV13 with TRBJ1-1; D might be TRBD1 (6 bases). Germline-derived CDR1 and CDR2 are PRHDT and FYEKMQ (reference sequence). V gave up 2 bases and J gave up 0 bases, with 16 bases separating them. The CDR3 is 17 residues long. The CDR3 is CASSLIGQRSLNTEAFF. The part of the CDR3 DNA that was read is TGTGCCAGCAGCTTAATTGGACAGCGGAGCCTGAACACTGAA.

Regarding this clone: The CDR3 end is not reached by the read, which stops 3 residues before it; the germline J gene fills it in. The rearrangement joins TRBV4-2 to TRBJ2-7; 7 bases match TRBD2. Trimming took 3 bases from V and 2 from J; bases not matched to a gene: 7. Germline lookup yields CDR1 LGHNA and CDR2 YNFKEQ. CDR3 length: 15 residues. The CDR3 bases that were read are TGTGCCAGCAGCCAGGGGGGGACTGCCCCCTACGAG. Translation: CASSQGGTAPYE. The complete CDR3 sequence is CASSQGGTAPYEQYF.

Worth noting for this clone: The CDR3 extends 3 residues past the end of the read, so its final part is completed from the germline J gene. The chain carries TRBV10-2 and TRBJ1-6, with D maybe TRBD1 (6 bases). The V end was cut by 4 bases, the J end by 4 bases, with 11 bases between. The CDR3 sequence is 15 residues long. Germline CDR1 is WSHSY and CDR2 is SAAADI. The sequenced part of the CDR3 DNA is TGCGCCAGCAGTGGGCAGGGGAGTTATAATTCACCC. Residues: CASSGQGSYNSP. From start to end, the CDR3 is CASSGQGSYNSPLHF.